The 14 T cell receptor beta chains listed next were all sequenced from one sample in a study of T cells in Graves' hyperthyroidism and ophthalmopathy. There were TCR beta CDR3 regions amplified from RNA transcripts. HTBI primers were used for first-round RT-PCR of the TCR CDR3. TCRdb passed the multiplex PCR reads through MiXCR, listing each CDR3 protein once. The sample holds roughly 350,000 distinct CDR3 sequences, roughly 15% seen once. The sequencing sample was made of blood. The receptor set was obtained from a woman aged 40 to 50 with Graves' ophthalmopathy.

A word on this clonotype: This may come from a read error, since a much larger clone is one base off. The chain recombines TRBV6-5 with TRBJ1-1, with D perhaps TRBD1 (5 bases). V gave up 2 bases and J gave up 7 bases, with 17 bases separating them. The CDR3 has 15 amino acids. CDR1 and CDR2 (germline): MNHEY, SVGAGI. CDR3 residues: CASSYGEGRPNEAFF. Written as DNA, the CDR3 is TGTGCCAGCAGTTACGGAGAGGGGAGGCCAAATGAAGCTTTCTTT.

V and J are TRBV5-1 and TRBJ2-1; possibly TRBD2 for D (6 bases). Germline values: CDR1 SGHRS, CDR2 YFSETQ. CDR3 length: 15 amino acids. V lost 4 bases and J 4 bases, leaving 15 bases between the germline ends. Here the CDR3 reads CASSGGSGGYNEQFF. The CDR3 DNA sequence: TGCGCCAGCAGCGGGGGGAGTGGGGGTTACAATGAGCAGTTCTTC. Drawing the rest from reference TRBV5-1 and TRBJ2-1, the complete variable domain is KAGVTQTPRYLIKTRGQQVTLSCSPISGHRSVSWYQQTPGQGLQFLFEYFSETQRNKGNFPGRFSGRQFSNSRSEMNVSTLELGDSALYLCASSGGSGGYNEQFFGPGTRLTVL.

This clonotype was picked up many times. The chain couples TRBV10-3 to TRBJ2-3, with a possible D match to TRBD1 (5 bases). The V and J ends lost 4 bases and 4 bases respectively, with 12 bases between them. The CDR3 length is 14 residues. Germline CDR1 ENHRY, CDR2 SYGVKD. Written as DNA, the CDR3 is TGTGCCATCAGTGCGGGCAGGGTTCCAGATACGCAGTATTTT. It translates to CAISAGRVPDTQYF.

This clonotype was recorded at least ten times. The genes are TRBV6-1 and TRBJ2-5; TRBD2 matches 10 bases. Per germline, CDR1 MNHNS and CDR2 SASEGT. The V gene end was trimmed by 7 bases and the J gene end by 3 bases; junction bases not matched to a gene: 8. The CDR3 sequence is 15 residues long. DNA of the CDR3: TGTGCCAGCACCACTAGGACTAGCGGAAAAGAGACCCAGTACTTC. Translating gives CASTTRTSGKETQYF.

Ten or more counts support this clonotype. The V and J genes are TRBV28 and TRBJ1-1, with unresolved D. There are 14 residues in the CDR3. V was trimmed by 3 bases and J by 6 bases, leaving 14 bases between them. CDR1 and CDR2 (germline): MDHEN, SYDVKM. The CDR3, as DNA: TGTGCCAGCAGTTTTCTCCAAAGGACCTCTGAAGCTTTCTTT. Protein: CASSFLQRTSEAFF. Using reference TRBV28 and TRBJ1-1 for the parts outside the CDR3, the full variable domain is DVKVTQSSRYLVKRTGEKVFLECVQDMDHENMFWYRQDPGLGLRLIYFSYDVKMKEKGDIPEGYSVSREKKERFSLILESASTNQTSMYLCASSFLQRTSEAFFGQGTRLTVV.

The CDR3 region has the DNA TGTGCCAGCAGCTTATCTCCGGGGTTGGAAAAACTGTTTTTT. Its protein is CASSLSPGLEKLFF. V gene TRBV11-3 combines with J gene TRBJ1-4; D is ambiguous. V was cut by 2 bases and J by 8 bases, with 12 bases left in between. The CDR3 spans 14 residues. Germline V CDR1 and CDR2: SGHNT, YENEEA.

This clonotype has ten or more counts. The chain uses TRBV10-1 and TRBJ2-3; D unresolved. V was cut by 2 bases and J by 4 bases, with 13 bases left in between. The CDR3 is made up of 15 amino acids. Germline loops: CDR1 WNHNN, CDR2 SYGVQD (reference sequence). The CDR3, as DNA: TGCGCCAGCAGTGAGGGCTCTAGTTTGCCAGATACGCAGTATTTT. Translation gives CASSEGSSLPDTQYF.

The table lists this clonotype with a few counts. This rearrangement joins TRBV2 to TRBJ1-3, with D uncertain. Germline CDR1 reads SNHLY; CDR2 reads FYNNEI. This CDR3 is 14 amino acids long. V gave up 8 bases and J gave up 1 base, with 12 bases separating them. The CDR3 sequence: CASGPLRSGNTIYF. The CDR3 DNA reads TGTGCCAGCGGCCCCCTTCGGTCTGGAAACACCATATATTTT.

The V gene is TRBV2, the J gene TRBJ1-5; 7 positions match TRBD1. The V gene's germline CDR1 is SNHLY and CDR2 FYNNEI. The J segment lost 3 bases and the V segment lost 2 bases, leaving 7 bases of the junction unmatched. The CDR3 consists of 16 residues. The CDR3 loop is CASSEPLDRYNQPQHF. The CDR3 bases are TGTGCCAGCAGTGAACCCTTGGACAGGTACAATCAGCCCCAGCATTTT.

CDR3 loop: CATSDGLRGQQPQHF. The CDR3 nucleotides read TGTGCCACCAGTGATGGGTTGCGGGGCCAGCAGCCCCAGCATTTT. The genes are TRBV24-1 and TRBJ1-5; a possible D gene is TRBD1 (5 bases). V was pared by 3 bases and J by 7 bases, with 15 bases between. Germline V gene data show CDR1 as KGHDR and CDR2 as SFDVKD. The CDR3 has 15 residues.

This clonotype was recorded a few times. The chain recombines TRBV10-2 with TRBJ2-2; 9 positions agree with TRBD2. The CDR3 totals 15 residues. Germline-derived CDR1 and CDR2 are WSHSY and SAAADI. The V gene end was trimmed by 3 bases and the J gene end by 8 bases; junction bases not matched to a gene: 7. The CDR3 DNA sequence: TGCGCCAGCAGTGATCCAGCGGGAGGATGGGGGGAGCTGTTTTTT. It is translated as CASSDPAGGWGELFF.

This clonotype was observed at least ten times. V usage is TRBV7-2 and J usage is TRBJ2-2; no clear D. The length of the CDR3 is 15 residues. CDR1 is SGHTA, CDR2 FQGNSA, per germline. Trimming stripped 2 bases from V and 4 bases from J, with 11 bases between. This CDR3 reads CASSLRSRVTGELFF. The CDR3 region has the DNA TGTGCCAGCAGCTTAAGGTCACGCGTCACCGGGGAGCTGTTTTTT.

This clonotype was counted many times. V usage is TRBV7-6 and J usage is TRBJ1-5, with 10 bases lining up with TRBD1. V lost 5 bases and J lost 4; bases outside the gene matches: 2. The CDR3 spans 14 residues. Germline CDR1 and CDR2: SGHVS and FNYEAQ. The CDR3 loop reads CASSPGQGNQPQHF. The CDR3 nucleotides are TGTGCCAGCAGCCCGGGACAGGGGAATCAGCCCCAGCATTTT.

This clonotype occurred many times. This rearrangement joins TRBV7-9 to TRBJ2-2; 7 bases match TRBD1. Trimming removed 4 bases from V and 0 bases from J; junction bases left unmatched: 5. The germline V gene encodes CDR1 SEHNR and CDR2 FQNEAQ (reference sequence). CDR3 size: 16 residues. CDR3 sequence: CASSSPQGTNTGELFF. The CDR3 region has the DNA TGTGCCAGCAGCTCTCCACAGGGGACGAACACCGGGGAGCTGTTTTTT.